The 27 T cell receptor beta chains listed next were all sequenced from one sample in a study of blood T cell repertoires in COVID-19. Profiled with immunoSEQ multiplex PCR; TCRdb holds only in-frame clones, not every one. The table lists 200,000 or so clones, under 90% of them singletons. Sequencing used PBMCs or T cells enriched from blood (not recorded which). The receptor source for this set is a man aged 60-69 years who had recovered from COVID-19.

The sample holds one count of this clone. The chain recombines TRBV11-3 with TRBJ2-3, with D tentatively TRBD1 (6 bases). V lost 5 bases, J lost 4 bases, and 10 bases lay in between. The CDR3 length is 13 residues. CDR1 is SGHNT and CDR2 is YENEEA in the germline V gene. The DNA of the CDR3 is TGTGCCAGCAGCATACAGGGTTCAGATACGCAGTATTTT. Residues: CASSIQGSDTQYF.

This chain links TRBV5-4 with TRBJ2-3; 10 positions agree with TRBD2. The CDR3 has 16 amino acids. CDR1 is SGHNT, CDR2 YYREEE, per germline (reference sequence). V trimming: 4 bases; J trimming: 0 bases; junction bases outside the gene matches: 5. CDR3: CASSRRLAGSTDTQYF. The CDR3 DNA follows: TGTGCCAGCAGCCGCCGACTAGCGGGTAGCACAGATACGCAGTATTTT.

The chain carries TRBV12-2 and TRBJ1-1. TRBV12-2 corresponds to a pseudogene. This CDR3 is 15 amino acids long. DNA for the CDR3: TGTGCAAGTCGCTTAAGGAGAGAGATGAACACTGAAGCTTTCTTT. Its translation: CASRLRREMNTEAFF.

V gene TRBV19 combines with J gene TRBJ1-1; 9 positions match TRBD1. Germline V gene lookup returns CDR1 LNHDA and CDR2 SQIVND (reference sequence). The CDR3 is made up of 16 amino acids. V lost 5 bases, J lost 3 bases, and 10 bases stayed unmatched. The CDR3 here is CASSHSGQGMDTEAFF. DNA for the CDR3: TGTGCCAGTAGTCACTCGGGACAGGGTATGGACACTGAAGCTTTCTTT.

The genes are TRBV10-2 and TRBJ2-3, with 7 nucleotides matching TRBD1. The germline V gene encodes CDR1 WSHSY and CDR2 SAAADI. The CDR3 has 13 amino acids. V shed 5 bases, J shed 9 bases, and the junction held 8 bases outside the gene matches. The CDR3 DNA sequence: TGCGCCAGCAGTCCACTACAGGGGAACACGCAGTATTTT. It codes for CASSPLQGNTQYF.

The V call is TRBV12-3 or TRBV12-4, the J call TRBJ1-5; 7 bases fit TRBD1. The CDR3 consists of 13 residues. V was clipped by 3 bases and J by 10 bases; unmatched bases: 6. The CDR3 loop reads CASSFRQGSPQHF. Here the CDR3 DNA reads TGTGCCAGCAGTTTTCGACAGGGAAGTCCCCAGCATTTT.

The V call is TRBV5-1, the J call TRBJ2-1; 10 bases are a match to TRBD1. Germline assignment: CDR1 SGHRS and CDR2 YFSETQ. This CDR3 comprises 12 residues. V lost 8 bases, J lost 8 bases, and 4 bases stayed unmatched. Here the CDR3 reads CASGQGGHEQFF. The CDR3 nucleotides are TGCGCCAGTGGACAGGGGGGCCATGAGCAGTTCTTC.

J is TRBJ1-1 and V is TRBV6-6, with a possible D match to TRBD1 (5 bases). The CDR3 covers 13 residues. The germline gives CDR1 MNHNY, CDR2 SVGAGI (reference sequence). Trimming pared 2 bases from V and 4 bases from J, leaving 8 bases between. The CDR3 here is CASSYAGGTEAFF. The CDR3 DNA reads as TGTGCCAGCAGTTACGCCGGGGGCACTGAAGCTTTCTTT.

The chain links TRBV19 to TRBJ1-3; the D is unclear. Germline CDR1 LNHDA, CDR2 SQIVND (reference sequence). The CDR3 runs 15 residues. Trimming left V 1 base short and J 0 bases short, with 7 bases between. The CDR3 reads CASSIVLSSGNTIYF. In DNA form, the CDR3 reads TGTGCCAGTAGTATAGTCCTCAGCTCTGGAAACACCATATATTTT.

This clone appeared a single time. The chain recombines TRBV3-1 (or the pseudogene TRBV3-2) with TRBJ2-4; 9 bases agree with TRBD1. CDR1 is LGHDT and CDR2 is YNNKEL in the germline V gene (reference sequence). The CDR3 loop spans 15 amino acids. J lost 8 bases, V lost 0 bases, and 5 bases had no gene match. In DNA form, the CDR3 reads TGTGCCAGCAGCCAAGAACCGGGACAGGGAGACATTCAGTACTTC. It specifies CASSQEPGQGDIQYF.

This chain links TRBV3-1 (or the pseudogene TRBV3-2) with TRBJ1-4, with 10 bases aligning to TRBD1. V lost 8 bases, J lost 4 bases, and 1 base stayed unmatched. The CDR3 runs 13 residues. The germline V gene encodes CDR1 LGHDT and CDR2 YNNKEL (reference sequence). CDR3 DNA sequence: TGTGCCAGCGGGGACAGGGGTAATGAAAAACTGTTTTTT. Protein sequence: CASGDRGNEKLFF.

This clone was seen only once. The rearrangement uses TRBV4-2 and TRBJ2-7; D may be TRBD1 (6 bases). The CDR3 runs to 14 residues. The V gene lost 0 bases and the J gene lost 2 bases, with 8 bases spanning the gap. Germline V CDR1 and CDR2: LGHNA, YNFKEQ. The DNA for the CDR3 is TGTGCCAGCAGCCAAGACAGGGGACCCTACGAGCAGTACTTC. This gives the protein CASSQDRGPYEQYF.

The chain employs TRBV6-6 and TRBJ1-1; 10 nucleotides align to TRBD1. The V segment lost 5 bases and the J segment 6 bases; nucleotides outside the gene matches: 12. Germline CDR1 MNHNY, CDR2 SVGAGI (reference sequence). CDR3 length equals 16 residues. As DNA, the CDR3 is TGTGCCAGCAGTAATACCCCCGGGACAGGGGTCCCTGAAGCTTTCTTT. Its translation: CASSNTPGTGVPEAFF.

The chain uses TRBV19 and TRBJ2-1; 10 bases align to TRBD2. The CDR3 totals 16 residues. Losses at the gene ends were 3 bases for V and 6 bases for J; bases not matched to a gene: 8. Germline CDR1 is LNHDA and CDR2 is SQIVND (reference sequence). CDR3 DNA sequence: TGTGCCAGTAGTATTACTAGCGGGGCCCCAGGCAATGAGCAGTTCTTC. Protein product: CASSITSGAPGNEQFF.

V and J are TRBV7-3 and TRBJ2-2; D may be TRBD2 (5 bases). The CDR3 covers 16 residues. In germline, CDR1 is SGHTA, CDR2 FQGTGA. Trimming pared 2 bases from V and 2 bases from J, leaving 12 bases between. CDR3 nucleotides: TGTGCCAGCAGCTTATCGTCTAGCTCAAACACCGGGGAGCTGTTTTTT. Translated, it gives CASSLSSSSNTGELFF. The whole variable domain, filled in from reference TRBV7-3 and TRBJ2-2, reads GAGVSQTPSNKVTEKGKYVELRCDPISGHTALYWYRQSLGQGPEFLIYFQGTGAADDSGLPNDRFFAVRPEGSVSTLKIQRTERGDSAVYLCASSLSSSSNTGELFFGEGSRLTVL.

This rearrangement joins TRBV29-1 to TRBJ1-1, with TRBD1 identical over 8 bases. J was trimmed by 1 base and V by 6 bases; bases with no gene match: 7. The CDR3 runs to 14 residues. Germline values: CDR1 SQVTM, CDR2 ANQGSEA. This CDR3 is CSVITGGSNTEAFF. As DNA, the CDR3 is TGCAGCGTAATCACAGGGGGATCGAACACTGAAGCTTTCTTT.

The chain recombines TRBV9 with TRBJ2-1, with TRBD2 as a possible D gene (5 bases). Per the germline V gene, CDR1 is SGDLS and CDR2 is YYNGEE. Between the trimmed V and J ends, which lost 0 bases and 10 bases, there was a span of 8 bases. The CDR3 totals 12 residues. The CDR3 loop reads CASSVGSGEQFF. CDR3 DNA sequence: TGTGCCAGCAGCGTAGGGTCGGGGGAGCAGTTCTTC.

The gene calls are TRBV7-8 and TRBJ1-2; D perhaps matches TRBD1 (6 bases). V dropped 5 bases and J dropped 4 bases, with 14 bases sitting between them. The CDR3 extends over 14 amino acids. Germline CDR1 reads SGHVS; CDR2 reads FQNEAQ. Here the CDR3 DNA reads TGTGCCAGCAGCCGAGACAGGCCTCCCTATGGCTACACCTTC. It encodes CASSRDRPPYGYTF. Variable domain in full (rest from reference TRBV7-8 and TRBJ1-2): GAGVSQSPRYKVAKRGQDVALRCDPISGHVSLFWYQQALGQGPEFLTYFQNEAQLDKSGLPSDRFFAERPEGSVSTLKIQRTQQEDSAVYLCASSRDRPPYGYTFGSGTRLTVV.

The chain employs TRBV23-1 and TRBJ1-2, with D possibly TRBD1 on 5 matching bases. TRBV23-1 is marked as an open reading frame, function uncertain. This CDR3 comprises 16 residues. V was pared by 4 bases and J by 5 bases, with 20 bases between. The CDR3 DNA sequence: TGCGCCAGCAGTCGTGGAGGGTCAAAAGGGGAGTATGGCTACACCTTC. As protein: CASSRGGSKGEYGYTF.

The chain employs TRBV18 and TRBJ1-1, with TRBD1 matching over 8 bases. CDR3 size: 12 residues. V was pared by 5 bases and J by 7 bases, with 3 bases of the junction left unmatched. Per the germline V gene, CDR1 is KGHSH and CDR2 is LQKENI. The CDR3 loop reads CASSKQGVEAFF. The CDR3 nucleotides are TGTGCCAGCTCAAAACAGGGGGTTGAAGCTTTCTTT.

The rearrangement links TRBV9 to TRBJ2-1; 13 bases are a match to TRBD2. The J segment lost 4 bases and the V segment lost 1 base, leaving 8 bases of the junction unmatched. The CDR3 runs to 18 residues. Germline lookup yields CDR1 SGDLS and CDR2 YYNGEE. Here the CDR3 DNA reads TGTGCCAGCAGCGTACGACTAGCGGGGGGCCTAATTTACAATGAGCAGTTCTTC. This encodes CASSVRLAGGLIYNEQFF. The full variable domain, completed using reference TRBV9 and TRBJ2-1, is DSGVTQTPKHLITATGQRVTLRCSPRSGDLSVYWYQQSLDQGLQFLIQYYNGEERAKGNILERFSAQQFPDLHSELNLSSLELGDSALYFCASSVRLAGGLIYNEQFFGPGTRLTVL.

This chain uses TRBV19 with TRBJ1-2; TRBD1 aligns across 7 bases. The CDR3 totals 14 residues. Germline trimming cut 6 bases from V and 3 bases from J; bases unmatched to any gene: 7. Germline loops: CDR1 LNHDA, CDR2 SQIVND (reference sequence). The CDR3: CASRPPGGDYGYTF. In DNA form, the CDR3 reads TGTGCCAGTAGGCCTCCAGGGGGAGACTATGGCTACACCTTC. The complete variable domain, with remaining parts taken from reference TRBV19 and TRBJ1-2, reads DGGITQSPKYLFRKEGQNVTLSCEQNLNHDAMYWYRQDPGQGLRLIYYSQIVNDFQKGDIAEGYSVSREKKESFPLTVTSAQKNPTAFYLCASRPPGGDYGYTFGSGTRLTVV.

The DNA of the CDR3 is TGTGCCAGCAGCTTGGCTTGGGGACAGGATTTCGGGACCCAGTACTTC. Its translation: CASSLAWGQDFGTQYF. The V call is TRBV5-8, the J call TRBJ2-5; 8 bases fit TRBD1. The length of the CDR3 is 16 residues. CDR1 and CDR2 (germline): SGHTS, YDEGEE. J was trimmed by 7 bases and V by 0 bases; bases with no gene match: 11.

The CDR3, as DNA: TGTGCCAGCAGCTTGGGCAGGGAGGTCTATGGCTACACCTTC. It specifies CASSLGREVYGYTF. This rearrangement joins TRBV11-2 to TRBJ1-2, with D perhaps matching TRBD1 (5 bases). Per the germline V gene, CDR1 is SGHAT and CDR2 is FQNNGV. Trimming stripped 3 bases from V and 4 bases from J, with 12 bases between. The CDR3 is 14 amino acids.

This clone was seen a single time. V is TRBV6-5 and J is TRBJ2-7; 7 nucleotides match TRBD1. The ends lost 5 bases at V and 1 base at J; junction bases unmatched: 8. Germline V gene lookup returns CDR1 MNHEY and CDR2 SVGAGI. CDR3 length equals 15 residues. The CDR3 DNA follows: TGTGCCAGCAGTAGAGATTACAGGGGATCCTACGAGCAGTACTTC. This encodes CASSRDYRGSYEQYF.

The rearrangement uses TRBV7-6 and TRBJ1-2; a weak D match, TRBD1 (5 bases). Between the trimmed V and J ends, which lost 4 bases and 5 bases, there was a span of 11 bases. The CDR3 runs 13 residues. Per the germline V gene, CDR1 is SGHVS and CDR2 is FNYEAQ. The CDR3 nucleotides are TGTGCCAGCAGCTCGATGCCAGGGTATGGCTACACCTTC. As protein: CASSSMPGYGYTF.

This chain links TRBV7-8 with TRBJ2-7; 7 bases fit TRBD2. CDR3 length: 14 amino acids. Unmatched junction bases numbered 7, after V lost 5 bases and J lost 3 bases. Germline lookup yields CDR1 SGHVS and CDR2 FQNEAQ. The CDR3 here is CASSMTKRGYEQYF. In DNA form, the CDR3 reads TGTGCCAGCAGCATGACTAAGCGGGGCTACGAGCAGTACTTC.